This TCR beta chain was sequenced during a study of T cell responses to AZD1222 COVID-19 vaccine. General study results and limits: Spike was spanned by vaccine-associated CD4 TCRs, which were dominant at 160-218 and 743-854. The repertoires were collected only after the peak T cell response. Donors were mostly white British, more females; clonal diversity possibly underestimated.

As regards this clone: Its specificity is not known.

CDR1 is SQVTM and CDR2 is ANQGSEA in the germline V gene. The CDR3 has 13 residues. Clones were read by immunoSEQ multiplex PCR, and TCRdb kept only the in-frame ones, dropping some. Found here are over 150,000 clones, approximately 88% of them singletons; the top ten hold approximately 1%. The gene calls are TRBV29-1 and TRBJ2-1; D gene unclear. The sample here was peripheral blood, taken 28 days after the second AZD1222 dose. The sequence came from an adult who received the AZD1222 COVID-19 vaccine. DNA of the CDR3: TGCAGTGGCTCGAGGATCTCCTACAATGAGCAGTTCTTC. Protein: CSGSRISYNEQFF.